The 8 T cell receptor beta chains given below trace back to one sample, sequenced in a study of cytomegalovirus exposure and HLA in healthy donors. Primers: 60 Vbeta forward and 13 Jbeta reverse. The method was immunoSEQ multiplex PCR; TCRdb's version includes in-frame clones alone and lacks a portion of them. Recorded for this sample: roughly 62,000 clones. The specimen was PBMCs. These receptors came from a male donor in good health and CMV-seronegative.

The V call is TRBV11-3, the J call TRBJ2-5, with a weak D call TRBD1 (6 bases). The CDR3 length is 14 residues. Trimming took 0 bases from V and 6 from J, leaving 11 bases between them. CDR1 is SGHNT, CDR2 YENEEA, per germline. CDR3 amino acids: CASSLDGGAKTQYF. As DNA, the CDR3 is TGTGCCAGCAGCTTAGATGGGGGCGCAAAGACCCAGTACTTC.

This rearrangement joins TRBV18 to TRBJ1-1; TRBD1 matches at 7 bases. Germline values: CDR1 KGHSH, CDR2 LQKENI. This CDR3 is 14 amino acids long. Germline trimming cut 5 bases from V and 2 bases from J; bases unmatched to any gene: 5. CDR3 region: CASSTTGTNTEAFF. The CDR3 DNA sequence: TGTGCCAGCTCAACGACAGGGACCAACACTGAAGCTTTCTTT.

A remark on this clone: The junction departs from the called germline gene at one end, perhaps through a read error. The chain recombines TRBV7-9 with TRBJ2-5; weak D call: TRBD1 (6 bases). The CDR3 loop spans 15 amino acids. Germline lookup yields CDR1 SEHNR and CDR2 FQNEAQ (reference sequence). The CDR3 sequence: CASSLGEGGPENQYF. Here the CDR3 DNA reads TGTGCCAGCAGCTTGGGAGAAGGGGGACCTGAGAACCAGTACTTC. The full variable domain, rest sourced from reference TRBV7-9 and TRBJ2-5, is DTGVSQNPRHKITKRGQNVTFRCDPISEHNRLYWYRQTLGQGPEFLTYFQNEAQLEKSRLLSDRFSAERPKGSFSTLEIQRTEQGDSAMYLCASSLGEGGPENQYFGPGTRLLVL.

The chain recombines TRBV2 with TRBJ1-6; 7 bases fit TRBD1. The trim removed 4 bases at V and 4 bases at J, leaving 4 bases unmatched. The CDR3 is 15 residues long. In germline, CDR1 is SNHLY, CDR2 FYNNEI. The chain's CDR3 is CASSGRGPYNSPLHF. CDR3 nucleotide sequence: TGTGCCAGCAGTGGTAGGGGGCCATATAATTCACCCCTCCACTTT.

J is TRBJ2-7 and V is TRBV6-5; 10 positions match TRBD2. Germline trimming cut 8 bases from V and 3 bases from J; bases unmatched to any gene: 4. CDR3 length: 13 amino acids. In germline, CDR1 is MNHEY, CDR2 SVGAGI. The CDR3 DNA reads TGTGCCAGCTTGCCTAGCGGGGGCTACGAGCAGTACTTC. Protein sequence: CASLPSGGYEQYF.

The J gene is TRBJ2-7, the V gene TRBV5-4, with 11 bases aligning to TRBD1. Germline assignment: CDR1 SGHNT and CDR2 YYREEE (reference sequence). This CDR3 spans 14 amino acids. With V trimmed by 4 bases and J by 7 bases, 7 bases remained unmatched. The CDR3: CASSPDRGREEQYF. Here the CDR3 DNA reads TGTGCCAGCAGCCCGGACAGGGGGCGGGAGGAGCAGTACTTC.

The genes are TRBV6-1 and TRBJ1-5; the D is unclear. Germline CDR1 MNHNS, CDR2 SASEGT. Deletions cut 6 bases from V and 0 bases from J, with 9 bases between. The CDR3 spans 14 residues. The CDR3 DNA follows: TGTGCCAGCAGCCCGGGTCTTAGCAATCAGCCCCAGCATTTT. Its translation: CASSPGLSNQPQHF.

This chain uses TRBV29-1 with TRBJ2-7, with D possibly TRBD1 on 5 matching bases. CDR1 is SQVTM, CDR2 ANQGSEA, per germline. V was cut by 5 bases and J by 5 bases, with 13 bases left in between. The CDR3 consists of 12 residues. CDR3 in amino acids: CSVWTDTDEQYF. In nucleotides, the CDR3 is TGCAGCGTTTGGACGGACACCGACGAGCAGTACTTC.